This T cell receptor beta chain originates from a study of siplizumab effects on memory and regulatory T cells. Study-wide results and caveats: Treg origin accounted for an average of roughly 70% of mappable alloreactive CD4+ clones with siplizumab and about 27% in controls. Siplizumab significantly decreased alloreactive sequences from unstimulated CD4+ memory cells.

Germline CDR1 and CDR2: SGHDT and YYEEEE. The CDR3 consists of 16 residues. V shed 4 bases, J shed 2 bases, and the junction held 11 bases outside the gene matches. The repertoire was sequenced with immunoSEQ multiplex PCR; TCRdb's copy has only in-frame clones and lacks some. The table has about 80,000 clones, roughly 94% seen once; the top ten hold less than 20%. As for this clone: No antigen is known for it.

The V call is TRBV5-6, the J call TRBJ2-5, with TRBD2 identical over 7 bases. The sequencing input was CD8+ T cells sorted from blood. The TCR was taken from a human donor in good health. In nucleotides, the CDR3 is TGTGCCAGCAGCCCCCCGGCTGCACTAGCGCAAGAGACCCAGTACTTC. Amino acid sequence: CASSPPAALAQETQYF.